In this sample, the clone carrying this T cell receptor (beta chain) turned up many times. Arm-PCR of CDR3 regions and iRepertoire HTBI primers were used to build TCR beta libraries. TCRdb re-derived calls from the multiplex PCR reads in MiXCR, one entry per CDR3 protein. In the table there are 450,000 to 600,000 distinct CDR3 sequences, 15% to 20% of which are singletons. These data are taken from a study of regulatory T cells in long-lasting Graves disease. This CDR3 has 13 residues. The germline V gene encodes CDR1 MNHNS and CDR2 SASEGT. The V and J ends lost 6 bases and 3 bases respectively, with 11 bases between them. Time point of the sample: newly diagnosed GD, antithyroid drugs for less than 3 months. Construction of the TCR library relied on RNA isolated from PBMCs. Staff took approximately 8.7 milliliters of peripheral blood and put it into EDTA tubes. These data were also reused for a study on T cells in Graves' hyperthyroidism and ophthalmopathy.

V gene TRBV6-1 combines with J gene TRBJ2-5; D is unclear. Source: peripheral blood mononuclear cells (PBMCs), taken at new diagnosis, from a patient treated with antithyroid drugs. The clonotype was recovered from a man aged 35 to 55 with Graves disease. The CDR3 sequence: CASSDWGEETQYF. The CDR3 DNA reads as TGTGCCAGCAGCGACTGGGGTGAAGAGACCCAGTACTTC.